This T cell receptor beta chain was sequenced during a study of blood T cell repertoires in COVID-19. In the study overall: PBMCs, B-cell-depleted T cells, or T cells provided the cDNA or gDNA that made up the material.

The protocol was immunoSEQ multiplex PCR, while the TCRdb copy is restricted to in-frame clones and leaves out a portion. The table lists roughly 240,000 clones, roughly 82% of them singletons. Germline assignment: CDR1 SGHDT and CDR2 YYEEEE. V dropped 5 bases and J dropped 6; count of bases not matched to a gene: 10. The CDR3 consists of 16 residues. Sequencing was done on a sample of peripheral blood. This chain uses TRBV5-6 with TRBJ2-2; 10 nucleotides match TRBD1. The TCR comes from a woman of 80 years or more with COVID-19, enrolled during active disease. Here the CDR3 DNA reads TGTGCCAGCAGTCATTGGGGACAGGGGTTGTCCGGGGAGCTGTTTTTT. It codes for CASSHWGQGLSGELFF.